A selection of T cell receptor beta chains follows, all from one sample in a study of blood T cell repertoires in COVID-19. Some clones are missing from TCRdb's copy, which holds only in-frame ones; the method was immunoSEQ multiplex PCR. The data contain about 81,000 clones, roughly 91% of them singletons. Material: peripheral blood. These receptors came from a woman in her fifties or sixties in a cohort sampled during active COVID-19. CDR3s include the opening cysteine and the closing phenylalanine or tryptophan. Each record gives: V gene, J gene, clone size, D gene, CDR3 protein, CDR3 DNA. The D gene is left open where the match is weak. Expanded clones get a size class; other rows say once, few or many, or leave the size out.

V: TRBV27; J: TRBJ1-2; size: few; D: TRBD1; CDR3: CASSLGDRGSPYF; DNA: TGTGCCAGCAGTTTGGGGGACAGGGGGTCACCTTACTTC
V: TRBV6-1; J: TRBJ2-1; size: -; D: TRBD2; CDR3: CASSEGSGTSRFF; DNA: TGTGCCAGCAGTGAGGGTTCCGGGACTAGTCGGTTCTTC
V: TRBV7-9; J: TRBJ2-2; size: -; D: -; CDR3: CASSLQDTGELFF; DNA: TGTGCCAGCAGCTTACAGGACACCGGGGAGCTGTTTTTT
V: TRBV6-5; J: TRBJ2-2; size: -; D: TRBD1; CDR3: CASRGQGAGGELFF; DNA: TGTGCCAGCAGGGGACAGGGGGCTGGCGGGGAGCTGTTTTTT
V: TRBV19; J: TRBJ2-2; size: -; D: -; CDR3: CASTTSRDTGELFF; DNA: TGTGCCAGTACTACCTCTAGAGACACCGGGGAGCTGTTTTTT
V: TRBV11-2; J: TRBJ1-2; size: once; D: -; CDR3: CASSSGQGSNYGYTF; DNA: TGTGCCAGCAGCTCCGGACAAGGATCTAACTATGGCTACACCTTC
V: TRBV4-1; J: TRBJ2-1; size: -; D: TRBD1; CDR3: CASSHPGTVREQFF; DNA: TGCGCCAGCAGCCATCCCGGGACAGTAAGGGAGCAGTTCTTC
V: TRBV28; J: TRBJ2-1; size: -; D: -; CDR3: CASSPRTYNEQFF; DNA: TGTGCCAGCAGCCCCCGGACTTACAATGAGCAGTTCTTC
V: TRBV28; J: TRBJ1-3; size: -; D: -; CDR3: CASSRPGVPSGNTIYF; DNA: TGTGCCAGCAGCCGCCCAGGGGTTCCCTCTGGAAACACCATATATTTT
V: TRBV27; J: TRBJ2-2; size: -; D: -; CDR3: CASSSWGVATGELFF; DNA: TGTGCCAGCAGTTCCTGGGGGGTGGCGACCGGGGAGCTGTTTTTT
V: TRBV6-5; J: TRBJ2-1; size: -; D: TRBD2; CDR3: CASRGEGSYNEQFF; DNA: TGTGCCAGCAGGGGGGAGGGGTCTTACAATGAGCAGTTCTTC
V: TRBV4-1; J: TRBJ2-7; size: -; D: -; CDR3: CASSPPPWESYEQYF; DNA: TGCGCCAGCAGCCCCCCCCCATGGGAGTCCTACGAGCAGTACTTC
V: TRBV29-1; J: TRBJ1-2; size: -; D: TRBD1; CDR3: CSVEDRQGIYGYTF; DNA: TGCAGCGTTGAAGACCGACAGGGGATCTATGGCTACACCTTC
V: TRBV6-5; J: TRBJ2-1; size: once; D: TRBD2; CDR3: CASSYSPGGNEQFF; DNA: TGTGCCAGCAGTTACTCCCCGGGGGGGAATGAGCAGTTCTTC
V: TRBV27; J: TRBJ2-2; size: -; D: TRBD2; CDR3: CASSAIAGGVNTGELFF; DNA: TGTGCCAGCAGTGCCATAGCGGGAGGGGTGAACACCGGGGAGCTGTTTTTT
V: TRBV7-9; J: TRBJ1-3; size: -; D: -; CDR3: CASSLFRVGLGTSGNTIYF; DNA: TGTGCCAGCAGCTTATTCAGGGTAGGCTTAGGGACTTCCGGAAACACCATATATTTT
V: TRBV6-6; J: TRBJ2-3; size: -; D: TRBD2; CDR3: CASTRIAGGHGDTDTQYF; DNA: TGTGCCAGCACTCGCATAGCGGGGGGGCACGGTGACACAGATACGCAGTATTTT
V: TRBV7-2; J: TRBJ2-7; size: -; D: -; CDR3: CASSRRSTAMYEQYF; DNA: TGTGCCAGCAGCCGGCGGTCTACCGCAATGTACGAGCAGTACTTC
V: TRBV5-1; J: TRBJ2-7; size: -; D: -; CDR3: CASRRGSYEQYF; DNA: TGCGCCAGCCGGCGGGGCTCCTACGAGCAGTACTTC
V: TRBV28; J: TRBJ1-6; size: -; D: -; CDR3: CASSLAGADENSPLHF; DNA: TGTGCCAGCAGTTTAGCAGGGGCGGATGAAAATTCACCCCTCCACTTT
V: TRBV5-1; J: TRBJ2-1; size: -; D: TRBD2; CDR3: CASSLYTGGQRGGNEQFF; DNA: TGCGCCAGCAGCTTGTACACGGGAGGGCAACGCGGGGGGAATGAGCAGTTCTTC
V: TRBV28; J: TRBJ2-1; size: -; D: -; CDR3: CASSLREQFF; DNA: TGTGCCAGCAGTTTGAGGGAGCAGTTCTTC
V: TRBV7-3; J: TRBJ2-1; size: -; D: TRBD1; CDR3: CASSPGTGSLGEQFF; DNA: TGTGCCAGCAGCCCCGGGACAGGGTCGCTCGGTGAGCAGTTCTTC
V: TRBV5-1; J: TRBJ1-4; size: -; D: -; CDR3: CASSLVRTANEKLFF; DNA: TGCGCCAGCAGCTTGGTTCGGACAGCAAATGAAAAACTGTTTTTT
V: TRBV10-3; J: TRBJ2-3; size: -; D: TRBD1; CDR3: CAIWQGALDTQYF; DNA: TGTGCCATTTGGCAGGGGGCTTTGGATACGCAGTATTTT
V: TRBV28; J: TRBJ2-1; size: once; D: TRBD2; CDR3: CASRRAGGLVFFEQFF; DNA: TGTGCCAGCCGACGAGCCGGGGGACTAGTTTTTTTTGAGCAGTTCTTC
V: TRBV4-1; J: TRBJ2-4; size: once; D: -; CDR3: CASSQDRRGGFWNIQYF; DNA: TGCGCCAGCAGCCAAGATCGAAGGGGGGGCTTTTGGAACATTCAGTACTTC
V: TRBV5-1; J: TRBJ1-2; size: -; D: -; CDR3: CASSKDSSNYGYTF; DNA: TGCGCCAGCAGTAAGGACAGTTCTAACTATGGCTACACCTTC
V: TRBV29-1; J: TRBJ1-2; size: -; D: -; CDR3: CSSDIPGSYGYTF; DNA: TGCAGCTCGGACATTCCCGGGTCATATGGCTACACCTTC
V: TRBV19; J: TRBJ2-7; size: -; D: -; CDR3: CASRGGSYEQYF; DNA: TGTGCCAGTAGGGGAGGATCCTACGAGCAGTACTTC
V: TRBV2; J: TRBJ2-3; size: -; D: TRBD2; CDR3: CASSVSSGRTDTQYF; DNA: TGTGCCAGCAGTGTATCGAGCGGGAGGACAGATACGCAGTATTTT
V: TRBV28; J: TRBJ1-4; size: -; D: TRBD1; CDR3: CASSEESGGNEKLFF; DNA: TGTGCCAGCAGCGAGGAGTCAGGGGGGAATGAAAAACTGTTTTTT
V: TRBV28; J: TRBJ2-1; size: few; D: -; CDR3: CASSLFPGGSYNEQFF; DNA: TGTGCCAGCAGTTTATTCCCCGGGGGCTCCTACAATGAGCAGTTCTTC
V: TRBV7-9; J: TRBJ2-3; size: -; D: TRBD2; CDR3: CASSRIAGGSTDTQYF; DNA: TGTGCCAGCAGCCGAATAGCGGGAGGCTCCACAGATACGCAGTATTTT
V: TRBV6-5; J: TRBJ2-1; size: -; D: TRBD2; CDR3: CASRWTSGRVEQFF; DNA: TGTGCCAGCAGGTGGACTAGCGGGAGGGTTGAGCAGTTCTTC
V: TRBV19; J: TRBJ2-6; size: -; D: TRBD1; CDR3: CASSFQTGGPSGANVLTF; DNA: TGTGCCAGTAGTTTCCAGACAGGGGGCCCCTCTGGGGCCAACGTCCTGACTTTC
V: TRBV25-1; J: TRBJ1-4; size: -; D: TRBD1; CDR3: CASRQGLATNEKLFF; DNA: TGTGCCAGCCGACAGGGTCTAGCAACTAATGAAAAACTGTTTTTT
V: TRBV6-1; J: TRBJ1-2; size: -; D: -; CDR3: CASSGFSGTPNYDYTF; DNA: TGTGCCAGCAGTGGATTTTCCGGGACACCAAACTATGACTACACCTTC
V: TRBV14; J: TRBJ1-1; size: -; D: -; CDR3: CASSQTEGKAFF; DNA: TGTGCCAGCAGCCAAACGGAGGGAAAAGCTTTCTTT
V: TRBV3-1/TRBV3-2; J: TRBJ1-2; size: -; D: -; CDR3: CASSQFSRQGNYGYTF; DNA: TGTGCCAGCAGCCAATTTTCGCGCCAGGGGAACTATGGCTACACCTTC
V: TRBV5-1; J: TRBJ2-3; size: -; D: -; CDR3: CASSLALASNTQYF; DNA: TGCGCCAGCAGCTTGGCTCTAGCATCGAATACGCAGTATTTT
V: TRBV24-1; J: TRBJ2-7; size: -; D: -; CDR3: CAIQPGASDEQYF; DNA: TGTGCCATCCAGCCTGGGGCATCGGACGAGCAGTACTTC
V: TRBV6-5; J: TRBJ2-7; size: -; D: -; CDR3: CASSYSAGTSYEQYF; DNA: TGTGCCAGCAGTTACTCGGCGGGGACCTCCTACGAGCAGTACTTC
V: TRBV5-4; J: TRBJ1-5; size: -; D: -; CDR3: CASSAGSNQPQHF; DNA: TGTGCCAGCAGCGCAGGGAGCAATCAGCCCCAGCATTTT
V: TRBV10-3; J: TRBJ2-1; size: few; D: TRBD2; CDR3: CASKTSGGVYEQFF; DNA: TGTGCCAGCAAGACTAGCGGTGGGGTTTATGAGCAGTTCTTC
V: TRBV28; J: TRBJ1-5; size: once; D: -; CDR3: CASSSSLWGTYSNQPQHF; DNA: TGTGCCAGCAGTTCAAGCCTGTGGGGGACTTATAGCAATCAGCCCCAGCATTTT
V: TRBV5-6; J: TRBJ2-7; size: -; D: -; CDR3: CASSPKQGWDYEQYF; DNA: TGTGCCAGCAGCCCGAAACAGGGTTGGGACTACGAGCAGTACTTC
V: TRBV6-2/TRBV6-3; J: TRBJ2-1; size: -; D: TRBD2; CDR3: CASSYSKGGRALNEQFF; DNA: TGTGCCAGCAGTTACTCGAAGGGCGGGAGGGCCCTCAATGAGCAGTTCTTC
V: TRBV6-1; J: TRBJ1-5; size: -; D: TRBD1; CDR3: CASGDRDNQPQHF; DNA: TGTGCCAGCGGTGACAGGGACAATCAGCCCCAGCATTTT